These 5 T cell receptor beta chains were sequenced from one sample in a study of post-analysis software for immune sequencing data (dated by TCRdb to 2014 to 2015). Libraries were constructed by PCR. The listed sequencing device is Illumina HiSeq 2500. Unique molecular identifiers were incorporated into TCR beta cDNA libraries to reduce PCR and sequencing biases. TCRdb took the public reads, trimmed them with fastp at Q25, ran MiXCR for clone calling and kept in-frame beta chains. Each entry merges the rows of one CDR3 protein and shows their most common DNA and genes. Counted in this sample were about 810,000 distinct CDR3 sequences; 53% of them appeared once. Approximately 4.3% of the sample is held by the ten biggest clonotypes. These receptors' antigens are unknown. Broad study findings and their caveats: Roughly 5 TRBV segments, including TRBV5-6, TRBV5-1 and TRBV20-1, were significantly more frequent in patients than controls.

The sequenced sample consisted of blood. Every receptor here comes from a girl between 10 and 17 years old with multiple sclerosis.

The J gene is TRBJ2-4, the V gene TRBV7-9; D not certain. The J call may be faulty, since TRBJ2-7 better matches the DNA end. This CDR3 has 13 amino acids. Germline loops: CDR1 SEHNR, CDR2 FQNEAQ (reference sequence). CDR3 sequence reads: CASSFGWAYEQYF. The CDR3, as DNA: TGTGCCAGCAGCTTCGGGTGGGCCTACGAGCAGTACTTC.

The V and J genes are TRBV4-1 and TRBJ2-7, with D unclear. CDR3 length: 15 amino acids. The germline V and J ends were trimmed by 4 bases and 0 bases, with 13 bases remaining between them. Germline lookup yields CDR1 MGHRA and CDR2 YSYEKL. The CDR3 DNA reads TGCGCCAGCAGCCCGCTTTTTACGAGCTCCTACGAGCAGTACTTC. This encodes CASSPLFTSSYEQYF.

The rearrangement uses TRBV20-1 and TRBJ1-1; weak D call: TRBD1 (6 bases). Trimming left V 2 bases short and J 1 base short, with 8 bases between. CDR3 length equals 13 residues. Per germline, CDR1 DFQATT and CDR2 SNEGSKA (reference sequence). The CDR3 nucleotides read TGCAGTGCTAGACAGGGGCAGAACACTGAAGCTTTCTTT. Amino acids: CSARQGQNTEAFF.

V usage is TRBV18 and J usage is TRBJ2-5; D not certain. CDR3 length: 13 residues. V was shortened by 3 bases and J by 0 bases, with 5 bases between the two germline ends. The V gene's germline CDR1 is KGHSH and CDR2 LQKENI. CDR3 protein: CASSPLHQETQYF. CDR3 bases: TGTGCCAGCTCACCCTTACACCAAGAGACCCAGTACTTC.

The gene calls are TRBV3-1 and TRBJ2-7, with D hard to call. Trimming stripped 1 base from V and 0 bases from J, with 10 bases between. Per the germline V gene, CDR1 is LGHDT and CDR2 is YNNKEL (reference sequence). This CDR3 is 15 amino acids long. CDR3 amino acids: CASSQVLGYSYEQYF. In DNA form, the CDR3 reads TGTGCCAGCAGCCAAGTCTTGGGCTACTCCTACGAGCAGTACTTC.